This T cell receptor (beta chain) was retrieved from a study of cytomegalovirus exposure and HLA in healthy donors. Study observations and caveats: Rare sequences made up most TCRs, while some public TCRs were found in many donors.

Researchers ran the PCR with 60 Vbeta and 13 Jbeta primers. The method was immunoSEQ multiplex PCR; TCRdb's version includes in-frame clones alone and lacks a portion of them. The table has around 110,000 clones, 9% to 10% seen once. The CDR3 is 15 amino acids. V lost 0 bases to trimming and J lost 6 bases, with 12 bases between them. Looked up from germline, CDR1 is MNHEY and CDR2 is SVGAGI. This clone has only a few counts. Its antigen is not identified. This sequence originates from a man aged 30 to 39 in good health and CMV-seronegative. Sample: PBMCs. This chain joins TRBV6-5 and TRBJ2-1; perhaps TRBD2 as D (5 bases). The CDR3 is CASSYSSPSSNEQFF. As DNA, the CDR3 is TGTGCCAGCAGTTACTCCAGTCCTAGCAGCAATGAGCAGTTCTTC.